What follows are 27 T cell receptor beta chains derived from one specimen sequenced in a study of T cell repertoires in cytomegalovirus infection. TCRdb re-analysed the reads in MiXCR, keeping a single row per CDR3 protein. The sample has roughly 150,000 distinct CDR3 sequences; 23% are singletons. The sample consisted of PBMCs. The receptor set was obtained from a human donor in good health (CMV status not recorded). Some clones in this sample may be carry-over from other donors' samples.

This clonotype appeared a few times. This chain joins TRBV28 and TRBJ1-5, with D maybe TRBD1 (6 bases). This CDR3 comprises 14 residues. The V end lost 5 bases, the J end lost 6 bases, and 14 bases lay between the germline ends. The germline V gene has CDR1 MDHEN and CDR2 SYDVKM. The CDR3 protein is CASSLLQGGQPQHF. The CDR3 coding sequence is TGTGCCAGCAGTCTACTACAGGGAGGTCAGCCCCAGCATTTT.

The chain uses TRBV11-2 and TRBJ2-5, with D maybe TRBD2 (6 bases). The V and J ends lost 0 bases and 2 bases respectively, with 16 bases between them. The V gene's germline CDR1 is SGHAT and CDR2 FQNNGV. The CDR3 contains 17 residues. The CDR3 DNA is TGTGCCAGCAGCTTAGATTTCAATAGGGAGGCACAAGAGACCCAGTACTTC. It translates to CASSLDFNREAQETQYF.

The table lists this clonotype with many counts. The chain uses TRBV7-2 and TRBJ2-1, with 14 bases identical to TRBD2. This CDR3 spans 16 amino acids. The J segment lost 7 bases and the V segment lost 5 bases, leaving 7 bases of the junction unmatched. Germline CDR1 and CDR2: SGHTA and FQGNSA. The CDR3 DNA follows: TGTGCCAGCAGCAAGACTAGCGGGGGGGCCACTAATGAGCAGTTCTTC. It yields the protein CASSKTSGGATNEQFF.

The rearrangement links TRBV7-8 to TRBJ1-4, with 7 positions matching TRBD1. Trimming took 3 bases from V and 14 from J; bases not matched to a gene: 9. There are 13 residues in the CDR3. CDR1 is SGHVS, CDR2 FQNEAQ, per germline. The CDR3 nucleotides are TGTGCCAGCAGCTTGGATCTACAGGGGAATCTGTTTTTT. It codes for CASSLDLQGNLFF.

The CDR3, as DNA: TGTGCCTGGAGCGATGGATTTGGCAATCAGCCCCAGCATTTT. Its protein product is CAWSDGFGNQPQHF. The V and J genes are TRBV30 and TRBJ1-5; no reliable D call. Between the trimmed V and J ends, which lost 3 bases and 2 bases, there was a span of 11 bases. Germline V gene data show CDR1 as GTSNPN and CDR2 as SVGIG (reference sequence). The CDR3 totals 14 residues. The whole variable domain, remainder taken from reference TRBV30 and TRBJ1-5, is SQTIHQWPATLVQPVGSPLSLECTVEGTSNPNLYWYRQAAGRGLQLLFYSVGIGQISSEVPQNLSASRPQDRQFILSSKKLLLSDSGFYLCAWSDGFGNQPQHFGDGTRLSIL.

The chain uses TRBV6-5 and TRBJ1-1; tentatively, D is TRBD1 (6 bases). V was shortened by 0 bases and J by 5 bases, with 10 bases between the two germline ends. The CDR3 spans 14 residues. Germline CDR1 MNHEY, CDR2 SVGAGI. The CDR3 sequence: CASSYSRGGTEAFF. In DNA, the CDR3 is TGTGCCAGCAGTTACTCAAGAGGGGGGACTGAAGCTTTCTTT.

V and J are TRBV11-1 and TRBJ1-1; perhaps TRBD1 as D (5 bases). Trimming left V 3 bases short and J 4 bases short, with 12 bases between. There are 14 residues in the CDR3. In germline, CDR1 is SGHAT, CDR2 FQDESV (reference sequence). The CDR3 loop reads CASSLRGVGTEAFF. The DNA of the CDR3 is TGTGCCAGCAGCTTGAGGGGAGTGGGCACTGAAGCTTTCTTT. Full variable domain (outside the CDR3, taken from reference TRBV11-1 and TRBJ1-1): EAEVAQSPRYKITEKSQAVAFWCDPISGHATLYWYRQILGQGPELLVQFQDESVVDDSQLPKDRFSAERLKGVDSTLKIQPAELGDSAMYLCASSLRGVGTEAFFGQGTRLTVV.

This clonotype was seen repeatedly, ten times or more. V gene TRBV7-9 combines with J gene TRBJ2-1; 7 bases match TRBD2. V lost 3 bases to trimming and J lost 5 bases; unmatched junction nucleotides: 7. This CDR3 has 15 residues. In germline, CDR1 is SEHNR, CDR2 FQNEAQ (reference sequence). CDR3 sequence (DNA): TGTGCCAGCAGCTTCCCGGGACTACGGGACAATGAGCAGTTCTTC. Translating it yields CASSFPGLRDNEQFF.

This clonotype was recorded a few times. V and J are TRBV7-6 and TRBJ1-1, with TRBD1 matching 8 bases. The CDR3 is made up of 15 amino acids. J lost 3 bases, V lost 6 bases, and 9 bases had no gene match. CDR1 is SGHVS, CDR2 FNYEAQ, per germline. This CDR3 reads CASSSTGTGHTEAFF. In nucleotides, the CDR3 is TGTGCCAGCAGTTCGACGGGGACAGGCCACACTGAAGCTTTCTTT.

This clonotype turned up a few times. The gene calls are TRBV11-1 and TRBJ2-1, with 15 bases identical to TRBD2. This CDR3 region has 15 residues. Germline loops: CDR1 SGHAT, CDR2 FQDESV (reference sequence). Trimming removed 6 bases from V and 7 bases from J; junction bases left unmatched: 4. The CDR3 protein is CASRPGLAGGNEQFF. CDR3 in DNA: TGTGCCAGCAGACCCGGACTAGCGGGGGGGAATGAGCAGTTCTTC.

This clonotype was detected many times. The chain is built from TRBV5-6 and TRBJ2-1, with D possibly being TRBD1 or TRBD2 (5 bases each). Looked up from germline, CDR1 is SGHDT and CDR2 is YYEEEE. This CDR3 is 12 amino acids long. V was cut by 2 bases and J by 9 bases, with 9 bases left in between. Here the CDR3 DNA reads TGTGCCAGCAGCTTAGCTGGGGGTGAGCAGTTCTTC. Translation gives CASSLAGGEQFF.

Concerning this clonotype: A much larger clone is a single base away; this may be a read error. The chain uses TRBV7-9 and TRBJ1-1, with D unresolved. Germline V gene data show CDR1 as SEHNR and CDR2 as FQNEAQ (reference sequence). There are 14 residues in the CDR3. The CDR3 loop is CVSSTNRGSTEAFF. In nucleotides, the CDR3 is TGTGTCAGCAGCACGAACAGAGGGTCCACTGAAGCTTTCTTT.

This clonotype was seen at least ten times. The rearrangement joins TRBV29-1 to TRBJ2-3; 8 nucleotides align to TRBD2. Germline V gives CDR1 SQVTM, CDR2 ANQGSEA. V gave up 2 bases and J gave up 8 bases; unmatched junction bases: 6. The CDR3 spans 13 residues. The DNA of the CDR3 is TGCAGCGTTGAAAGCGGGAGTGGTGGTACGCAGTATTTT. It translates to CSVESGSGGTQYF.

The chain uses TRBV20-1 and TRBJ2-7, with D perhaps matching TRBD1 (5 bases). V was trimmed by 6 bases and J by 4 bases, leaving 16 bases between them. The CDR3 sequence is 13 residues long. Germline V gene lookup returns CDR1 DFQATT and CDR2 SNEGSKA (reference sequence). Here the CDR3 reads CSATPDSPYEQYF. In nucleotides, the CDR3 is TGCAGTGCAACTCCTGACAGCCCATACGAGCAGTACTTC.

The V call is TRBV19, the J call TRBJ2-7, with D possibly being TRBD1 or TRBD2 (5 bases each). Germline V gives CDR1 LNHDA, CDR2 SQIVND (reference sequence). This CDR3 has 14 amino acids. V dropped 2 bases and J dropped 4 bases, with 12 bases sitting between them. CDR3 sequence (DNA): TGTGCCAGTAGTATAACGGGGCGACTTTACGAGCAGTACTTC. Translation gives CASSITGRLYEQYF.

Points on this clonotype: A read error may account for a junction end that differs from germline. Written as DNA, the CDR3 is TGTGCCAGCAGGAGGACAGGCGGGAACACTAAAGCTTTCTTT. Its translation is CASRRTGGNTKAFF. The V and J genes are TRBV28 and TRBJ1-1; 7 bases align to TRBD1. The CDR3 has 14 amino acids. Germline V CDR1 and CDR2: MDHEN, SYDVKM. The full variable domain, completed using reference TRBV28 and TRBJ1-1, is DVKVTQSSRYLVKRTGEKVFLECVQDMDHENMFWYRQDPGLGLRLIYFSYDVKMKEKGDIPEGYSVSREKKERFSLILESASTNQTSMYLCASRRTGGNTKAFFGQGTRLTVV.

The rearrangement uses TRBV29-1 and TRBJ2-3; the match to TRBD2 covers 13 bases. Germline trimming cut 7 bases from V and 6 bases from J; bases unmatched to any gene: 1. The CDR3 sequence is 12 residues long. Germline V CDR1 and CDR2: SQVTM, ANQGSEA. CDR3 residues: CSGTSGSDTQYF. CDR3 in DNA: TGCAGCGGGACTAGCGGGAGTGATACGCAGTATTTT.

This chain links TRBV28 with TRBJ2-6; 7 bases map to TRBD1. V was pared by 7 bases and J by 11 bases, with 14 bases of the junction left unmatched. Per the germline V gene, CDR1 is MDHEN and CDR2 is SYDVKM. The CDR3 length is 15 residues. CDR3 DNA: TGTGCCAGCACGACAGGGAGCCCCATCCCCCACGTCCTGACTTTC. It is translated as CASTTGSPIPHVLTF.

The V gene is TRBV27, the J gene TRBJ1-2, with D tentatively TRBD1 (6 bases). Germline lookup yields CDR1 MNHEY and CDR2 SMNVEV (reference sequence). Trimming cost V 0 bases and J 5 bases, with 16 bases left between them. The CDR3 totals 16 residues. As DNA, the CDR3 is TGTGCCAGCAGTTTATCCGCAGGGGCCAGCCGTTATGGCTACACCTTC. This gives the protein CASSLSAGASRYGYTF.

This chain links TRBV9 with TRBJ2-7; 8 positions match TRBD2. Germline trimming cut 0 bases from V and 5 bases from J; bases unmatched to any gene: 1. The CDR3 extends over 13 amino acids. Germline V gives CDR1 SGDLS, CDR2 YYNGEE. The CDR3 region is CASSVALADEQYF. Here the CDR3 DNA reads TGTGCCAGCAGCGTAGCACTAGCGGACGAGCAGTACTTC.

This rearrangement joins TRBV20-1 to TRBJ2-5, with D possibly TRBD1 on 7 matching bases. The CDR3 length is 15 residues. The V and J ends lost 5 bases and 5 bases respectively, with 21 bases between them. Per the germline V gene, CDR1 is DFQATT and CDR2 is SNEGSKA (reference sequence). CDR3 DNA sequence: TGCAGTGCTGATCCCGGCACAGGGGAGGAGGAGACCCAGTACTTC. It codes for CSADPGTGEEETQYF.

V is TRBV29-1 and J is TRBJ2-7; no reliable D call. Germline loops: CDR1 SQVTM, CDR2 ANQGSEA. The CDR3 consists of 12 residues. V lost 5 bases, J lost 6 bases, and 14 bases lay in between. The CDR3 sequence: CSVRWAEGEQYF. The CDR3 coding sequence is TGCAGCGTTCGTTGGGCCGAAGGCGAGCAGTACTTC.

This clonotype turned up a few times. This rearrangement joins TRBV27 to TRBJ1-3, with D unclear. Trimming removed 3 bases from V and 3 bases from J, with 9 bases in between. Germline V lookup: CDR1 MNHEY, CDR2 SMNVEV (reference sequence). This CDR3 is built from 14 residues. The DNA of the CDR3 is TGTGCCAGCAGTTTTCGAGGGATTGGAAACACCATATATTTT. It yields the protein CASSFRGIGNTIYF.

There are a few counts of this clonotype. DNA for the CDR3: TGTGCCAGCAAGCGGGAGGGCCCATACGGTGAGCAGTTCTTC. This encodes CASKREGPYGEQFF. V gene TRBV19 combines with J gene TRBJ2-1; TRBD2 agrees at 10 bases. CDR3 length: 14 amino acids. Germline V gene data show CDR1 as LNHDA and CDR2 as SQIVND (reference sequence). V gave up 9 bases and J gave up 9 bases; unmatched junction bases: 11. The variable domain in full, completed from reference TRBV19 and TRBJ2-1, reads DGGITQSPKYLFRKEGQNVTLSCEQNLNHDAMYWYRQDPGQGLRLIYYSQIVNDFQKGDIAEGYSVSREKKESFPLTVTSAQKNPTAFYLCASKREGPYGEQFFGPGTRLTVL.

CDR3 protein: CASSPQSGSFQETQYF. Written as DNA, the CDR3 is TGTGCCAGCTCACCCCAGTCGGGATCCTTCCAAGAGACCCAGTACTTC. V is TRBV18 and J is TRBJ2-5; TRBD2 might be the D (5 bases). There are 16 residues in the CDR3. Germline assignment: CDR1 KGHSH and CDR2 LQKENI. Trimming stripped 3 bases from V and 1 base from J, with 15 bases between.

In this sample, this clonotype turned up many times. The CDR3 coding sequence is TGTGCCATCAGTGAGAGACTAGCGGGAAGGATTAACACCGGGGAGCTGTTTTTT. Amino acid sequence: CAISERLAGRINTGELFF. V and J are TRBV10-3 and TRBJ2-2, with 11 nucleotides matching TRBD2. The CDR3 loop spans 18 amino acids. Trimming at V came to 2 bases and at J to 2 bases, leaving 7 bases not matched to a gene. Per the germline V gene, CDR1 is ENHRY and CDR2 is SYGVKD.

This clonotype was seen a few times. In DNA, the CDR3 is TGTGCCTGGAGTCGGAGCGTTGGGCAGCCCCAGCATTTT. It codes for CAWSRSVGQPQHF. The chain links TRBV30 to TRBJ1-5; no definite D call. The germline gives CDR1 GTSNPN, CDR2 SVGIG (reference sequence). The ends were cut back, 2 bases at V and 7 bases at J, with 12 bases in the middle. The CDR3 is made up of 13 amino acids.